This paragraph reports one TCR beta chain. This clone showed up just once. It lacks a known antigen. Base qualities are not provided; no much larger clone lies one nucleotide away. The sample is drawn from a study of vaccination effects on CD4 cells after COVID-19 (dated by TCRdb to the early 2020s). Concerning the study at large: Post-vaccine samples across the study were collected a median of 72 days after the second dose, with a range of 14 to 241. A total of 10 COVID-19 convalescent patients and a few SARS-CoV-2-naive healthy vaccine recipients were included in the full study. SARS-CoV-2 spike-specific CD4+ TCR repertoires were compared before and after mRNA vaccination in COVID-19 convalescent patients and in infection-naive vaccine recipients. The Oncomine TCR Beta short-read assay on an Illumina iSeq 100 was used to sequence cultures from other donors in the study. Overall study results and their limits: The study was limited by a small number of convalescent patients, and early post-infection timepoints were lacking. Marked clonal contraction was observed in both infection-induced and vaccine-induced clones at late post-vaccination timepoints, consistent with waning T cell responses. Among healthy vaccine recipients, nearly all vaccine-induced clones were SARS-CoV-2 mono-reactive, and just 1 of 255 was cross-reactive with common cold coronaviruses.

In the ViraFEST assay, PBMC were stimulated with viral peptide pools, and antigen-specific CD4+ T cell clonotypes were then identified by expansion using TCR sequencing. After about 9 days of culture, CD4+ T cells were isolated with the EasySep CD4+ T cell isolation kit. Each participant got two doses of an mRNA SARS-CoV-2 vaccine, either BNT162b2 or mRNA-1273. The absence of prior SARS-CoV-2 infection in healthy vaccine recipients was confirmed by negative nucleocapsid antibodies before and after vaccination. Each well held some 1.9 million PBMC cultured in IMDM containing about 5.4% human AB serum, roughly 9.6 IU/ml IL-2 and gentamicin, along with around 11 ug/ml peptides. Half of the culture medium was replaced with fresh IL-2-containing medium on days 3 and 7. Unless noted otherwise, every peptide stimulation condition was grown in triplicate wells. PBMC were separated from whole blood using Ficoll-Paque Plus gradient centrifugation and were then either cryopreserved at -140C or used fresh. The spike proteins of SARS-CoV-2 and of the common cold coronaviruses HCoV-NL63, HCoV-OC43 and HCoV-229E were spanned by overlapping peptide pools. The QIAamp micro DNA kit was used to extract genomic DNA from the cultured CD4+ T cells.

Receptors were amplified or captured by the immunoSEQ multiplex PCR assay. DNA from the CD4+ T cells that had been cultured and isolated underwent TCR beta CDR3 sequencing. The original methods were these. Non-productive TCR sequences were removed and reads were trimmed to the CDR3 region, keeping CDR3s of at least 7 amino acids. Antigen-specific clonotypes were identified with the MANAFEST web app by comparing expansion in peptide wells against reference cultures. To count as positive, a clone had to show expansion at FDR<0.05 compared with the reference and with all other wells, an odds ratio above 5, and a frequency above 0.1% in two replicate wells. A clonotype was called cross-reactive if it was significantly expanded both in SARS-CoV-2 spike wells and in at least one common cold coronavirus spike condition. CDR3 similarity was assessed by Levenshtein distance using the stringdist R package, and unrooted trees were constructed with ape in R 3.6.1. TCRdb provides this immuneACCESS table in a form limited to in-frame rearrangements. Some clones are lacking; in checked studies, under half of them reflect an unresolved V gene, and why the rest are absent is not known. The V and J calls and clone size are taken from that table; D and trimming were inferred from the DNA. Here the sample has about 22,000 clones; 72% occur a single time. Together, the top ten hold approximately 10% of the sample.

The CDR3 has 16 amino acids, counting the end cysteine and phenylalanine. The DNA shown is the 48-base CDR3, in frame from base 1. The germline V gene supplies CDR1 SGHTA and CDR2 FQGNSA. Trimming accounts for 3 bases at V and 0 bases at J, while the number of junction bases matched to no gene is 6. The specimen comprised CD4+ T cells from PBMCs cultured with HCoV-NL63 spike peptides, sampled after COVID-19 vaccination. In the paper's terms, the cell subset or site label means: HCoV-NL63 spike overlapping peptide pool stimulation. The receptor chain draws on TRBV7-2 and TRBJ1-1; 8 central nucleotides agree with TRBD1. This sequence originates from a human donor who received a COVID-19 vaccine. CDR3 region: CASSLLGQVLNTEAFF. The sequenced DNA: TGTGCCAGCAGCTTGTTGGGACAGGTGTTGAACACTGAAGCTTTCTTT.